This T cell receptor beta chain is from a study of identical twins (dated by TCRdb to about 2016). Turning to the overall study: The study deep-sequenced TCR alpha and beta repertoires from monozygotic twins, unrelated adults of various ages and cord blood to test whether fetal clonotypes persist. Replicate twin experiments were performed at different times using different library preparation protocols to rule out contamination.

A few counts support this clonotype. The antigen this receptor binds is unknown. No per-base quality is available; no much larger clone lies one base away. Trimming removed 5 bases from V and 7 bases from J; the gene matches leave 11 bases unexplained. From the germline V gene, CDR1 is MNHNS and CDR2 is SASEGT. The CDR3 measures 14 amino acids from cysteine to phenylalanine. Left in the record is the CDR3 DNA by itself, 42 bases read in frame from the first base. Results and caveats for the whole study, not just this receptor: Zero-insertion analyses could be partly confounded by invariant T cells such as MAIT and iNKT, although diverse VJ usage argued against such confounding for most clonotypes. Fewer insertions were carried by abundant cord blood beta clonotypes; a weaker similar trend was observed in young adult naive repertoires, while no such trend was observed in memory repertoires. A weaker excess of twin sharing was found in beta out-of-frame sequences because the signal-to-noise ratio was lowered by fewer shared sequences. Compared with coincidental sharing between unrelated individuals, out-of-frame TCR alpha sequences shared between twins had an excess of sequences with low generation probability. Conclusions relied on cross-sectional statistical analysis, since the same donors could not be followed over many years. Out-of-frame TCR alpha sharing in monozygotic twins was systematically underestimated by recombination models, whereas sharing between unrelated individuals was in agreement with the recombination models.

Only healthy Caucasian donors were included. The twin cohort consisted of three pairs of female monozygotic twins, all aged roughly 18 to 30 years. Positive isolation kits from Invitrogen were used to isolate the CD4+ and CD8+ T cell populations. The method behind the library was 5' RACE. These reads were obtained on an Illumina HiSeq 2000. Template switching introduced a universal primer binding site; the final cDNA contained a unique molecular identifier, enabling accurate counting of TCR cDNA molecules. Specific primers in the conserved constant-segment region were used to synthesize first-strand cDNA for the TCR alpha and beta chains. Each cDNA library was double barcoded, with a SMART-Mk sample barcode plus Illumina barcodes, to control for contamination. TruSeq adapter sequences, together with Illumina sample barcodes, were added in two successive PCR steps. TCR alpha and beta cDNA libraries were sequenced on the Illumina HiSeq platform with custom primers. On the study's bioinformatics: MiGEC was used to process raw reads and extract unique molecular identifiers, and MiXCR was used to find CDR3 positions. For each individual, recombination models were inferred using an EM algorithm with the repgenHMM and IGoR tools. The tcR package in R was used for shared clonotype analysis, with sharing normalized by the product of cloneset sizes. To study raw recombination free of thymic and clonal selection effects, out-of-frame nonproductive sequences were analyzed. Using fastp trimming at Q25 and MiXCR clonotype assembly, TCRdb reanalyzed the public sequencing data and kept in-frame beta chains. Rows are combined by CDR3 protein, so each entry shows the most common genes and DNA. None of the V and J calls come from the authors' own analysis; TCRdb made them. This sample gives around 480,000 distinct CDR3 sequences in total; about 14% of them show up just once. The top ten hold 0.52% of the sample.

In addition, the sample was reused for a study of yellow fever vaccine responses in identical twins. As the second paper documents: According to the authors, the vaccine-induced T cell response in identical twins seemed to be partly convergent and partly specific to each individual. Focusing on identical twins, the study followed the T cell clones that responded to the vaccine, and did so with precision.

Recombination linked TRBV6-1 to TRBJ2-7; TRBD2 fits 7 bases in the junction. This TCR came from a woman younger than 35 in good health. Sequencing used CD4+ T cells sorted from blood. Here the CDR3 is given as CASSRFIAAGEQYF. The sequenced DNA is TGTGCCAGCAGTCGATTTATAGCAGCGGGGGAGCAGTACTTC.